This TCR beta chain was sequenced during a study of T cells in Graves' hyperthyroidism and ophthalmopathy. Whole-study context: Blood was drawn when the patient was first diagnosed and still untreated.

Trimming shortened V by 0 bases and J by 9 bases, and 13 bases separated the two germline ends. CDR1 and CDR2 (germline): SGHNT, YYREEE (reference sequence). This CDR3 region has 14 residues. This clonotype was observed once. There were TCR beta CDR3 regions amplified from RNA transcripts. Carried out on the TCR CDR3, a first-round RT-PCR used the HTBI primer set. One entry per CDR3 protein, called by TCRdb with MiXCR from the multiplex PCR reads. Among over 700,000 distinct CDR3 sequences, 35% were seen once, and the ten largest hold less than 35%. This chain joins TRBV5-4 and TRBJ2-1; D may be TRBD2 (5 bases). Sequences were obtained from blood. This sequence was found in a woman aged 40 to 55 with Graves' hyperthyroidism. For the CDR3, the DNA is TGTGCCAGCAGCTTGGAACTAGATTACCCTGAGCAGTTCTTC. Residues: CASSLELDYPEQFF.